What follows are 3 T cell receptor beta chains derived from one specimen sequenced in a study of beta chain features in type 1 diabetes (dated by TCRdb to 2016 to 2019). Study-level results and caveats: Type 1 diabetes patients showed a moderate but significant shortening of TCRB CDR3 length in all four CD4+ subsets.

The antigens these receptors bind are not known. Library preparation employed the immunoSEQ multiplex PCR assay. The High Capacity cDNA Reverse Transcription Kit was used to reverse transcribe all of the isolated RNA, meaning that expressed TCRB transcripts were what got sequenced. As stored in TCRdb, this immuneACCESS dataset retains in-frame rearrangements with V and J assigned. A fraction of the clones does not appear; measured against another copy, unresolved V genes explain less than half of the discrepancy, and the remainder lacks a known reason. The sample table holds around 150,000 clones, of which about 8.1% were seen once. The ten largest clones capture around 0.5% of the sample. Material for sequencing was central memory CD4+ T cells from blood. All receptors derive from a woman younger than 30 with type 1 diabetes.

This clone was observed a few times. This chain joins TRBV6-5 and TRBJ2-5; D might be TRBD2 (5 bases). Trimming shortened V by 5 bases and J by 6 bases, and 10 bases separated the two germline ends. Germline CDR1 and CDR2: MNHEY and SVGAGI. There are 12 residues in the CDR3. CDR3 sequence reads: CASSHGEQTQYF. The CDR3 bases are TGTGCCAGCAGTCACGGGGAACAGACCCAGTACTTC.

This rearrangement joins TRBV18 to TRBJ1-4; tentative D call: TRBD1 (5 bases). CDR1 and CDR2 from the germline V gene are KGHSH and LQKENI. The CDR3 is 13 amino acids. Deletions cut 5 bases from V and 12 bases from J, with 16 bases between. The CDR3 here is CASSEGLQRELFF. Here the CDR3 DNA reads TGTGCCAGCTCAGAGGGACTTCAAAGGGAACTGTTTTTT.

V usage is TRBV9 and J usage is TRBJ2-2; D gene unclear. The CDR3 runs to 14 residues. V lost 2 bases and J lost 6, with 11 bases in between. Per the germline V gene, CDR1 is SGDLS and CDR2 is YYNGEE. Here the CDR3 DNA reads TGTGCCAGCAGCGTCATGCAGGTTCCCGGGGAGCTGTTTTTT. Protein product: CASSVMQVPGELFF.